A selection of T cell receptor beta chains follows, all from one sample in a study of cytomegalovirus exposure and HLA in healthy donors. Clones were read by immunoSEQ multiplex PCR, and TCRdb kept only the in-frame ones, dropping some. In the table there are about 110,000 clones, approximately 80% of which are singletons. The specimen was PBMCs. The origin of the receptors is a male donor in good health and CMV-seronegative. Both conserved end residues are part of each CDR3. Fields, in order: J gene, D gene, clone size, V gene, CDR3 DNA, CDR3 protein. A D gene is named only where the DNA matches it firmly. Clone size is stated in some rows and not others, as once, few, many or a class when expanded.

TRBJ2-7 - - TRBV6-5 TGTGCCAGCAGTTACTCGTTGGGGGCATACGAGCAGTACTTC CASSYSLGAYEQYF
TRBJ2-1 TRBD2 - TRBV7-9 TGTGCCAGCAGCCGTATCGGGGGGGACTCCTACAATGAGCAGTTCTTC CASSRIGGDSYNEQFF
TRBJ2-3 TRBD2 few TRBV6-4 TGTGCCAGCAGCGCCGGGACTAGCGGGGACACAGATACGCAGTATTTT CASSAGTSGDTDTQYF
TRBJ2-3 TRBD2 few TRBV7-3 TGTGCCAGCAGCTCCCACCCGGGAGGGACAGATACGCAGTATTTT CASSSHPGGTDTQYF
TRBJ1-1 - - TRBV9 TGTGCCAGCAGCCCCGCGGGAGGCCTGAACACTGAAGCTTTCTTT CASSPAGGLNTEAFF
TRBJ2-7 - - TRBV2 TGTGCCAGTCAAGGACAGCAAAGAAGCTCCTACGAGCAGTACTTC CASQGQQRSSYEQYF
TRBJ2-5 TRBD1 - TRBV5-1 TGCGCCAGCAGCGCCGGGACAGGGGTTGAGCAGTACTTC CASSAGTGVEQYF
TRBJ1-1 - - TRBV5-1 TGCGCCAGCAGCCAAACCACAACGAACACTGAAGCTTTCTTT CASSQTTTNTEAFF
TRBJ2-7 TRBD1 - TRBV6-6 TGTGCCAGCAGCCACGGACAGGGACGGACCTACGAGCAGTACTTC CASSHGQGRTYEQYF
TRBJ2-7 - - TRBV4-2 TGTGCCAGCAGCCAAGTCATTCGGGAAAAGACGGGGATCTACGAGCAGTACTTC CASSQVIREKTGIYEQYF
TRBJ2-4 TRBD1 - TRBV2 TGTGCCAGCAGTGAATTAGGAGGGACAGGGGGCATTAACATTCAGTACTTC CASSELGGTGGINIQYF
TRBJ2-6 TRBD2 once TRBV7-2 TGTGCCAGCAGCTTATTTGGGACTAGCGGCTCTGGGGCCAACGTCCTGACTTTC CASSLFGTSGSGANVLTF
TRBJ1-5 TRBD1 once TRBV18 TGTGCCAGCTCCCACGGGACAGGGGATAGCAATCAGCCCCAGCATTTT CASSHGTGDSNQPQHF
TRBJ1-2 - - TRBV7-9 TGTGCCAGCAGTATACTACAGGGAGGGGGTTATGGCTACACCTTC CASSILQGGGYGYTF
TRBJ1-4 - once TRBV5-1 TGCGCCAGCAGCTTGGCGTTGGGGGAGGAGGAAAAACTGTTTTTT CASSLALGEEEKLFF
TRBJ1-1 TRBD1 - TRBV18 TGTGCCAGCTCGCGGGACAGGGGTACTGAAGCTTTCTTT CASSRDRGTEAFF
TRBJ2-1 - once TRBV6-1 TGTGCCAGCACCCAATACAATGAGCAGTTCTTC CASTQYNEQFF
TRBJ1-1 - few TRBV5-1 TGCGCCAGCAGCTTGGGACAGAACCTAGTGCTGAACACTGAAGCTTTCTTT CASSLGQNLVLNTEAFF
TRBJ2-7 TRBD1 - TRBV5-1 TGCGCCAGCAGCTTGTCCGAGGGACAGAACTACGAGCAGTACTTC CASSLSEGQNYEQYF
TRBJ2-7 - - TRBV5-1 TGCGCCAGCAGCTTGTTGGGAGTGGATTCCAACGAGCAGTACTTC CASSLLGVDSNEQYF
TRBJ2-7 - - TRBV5-4 TGTGCCAGCTCCGCGGACGGGATCTACGAGCAGTACTTC CASSADGIYEQYF
TRBJ2-7 - once TRBV29-1 TGCAGCGTACGGGTCCTAAATTTCGACGAGCAGTACTTC CSVRVLNFDEQYF
TRBJ2-3 TRBD1 - TRBV7-2 TGTGCCAGCAGCTCAGGACAGGCCACGCAGTATTTT CASSSGQATQYF
TRBJ1-5 TRBD1 - TRBV5-6 TGTGCCAGCAGCACTTGGAAGCAGGGGGGCAATCAGCCCCAGCATTTT CASSTWKQGGNQPQHF
TRBJ2-7 - - TRBV5-4 TGTGCCAGCAGCCCTTGGCTAGGTTCCTACGAGCAGTACTTC CASSPWLGSYEQYF
TRBJ2-6 TRBD1 - TRBV10-1 TGCGCCAGCAGTGACTCCGGGACAGGGGACTCTGGGGCCAACGTCCTGACTTTC CASSDSGTGDSGANVLTF
TRBJ2-3 TRBD2 - TRBV30 TGTGCCTGGAGTCGACTAGCGGGAAATTCTGGGTATACGCAGTATTTT CAWSRLAGNSGYTQYF
TRBJ1-1 TRBD1 - TRBV5-1 TGCGCCAGCAGCTTGTTCCCGGCAGGGGGCCTGAACACTGAAGCTTTCTTT CASSLFPAGGLNTEAFF
TRBJ2-2 TRBD2 - TRBV5-4 TGTGCCAGCAGCTTGGAACTAGCGGCTTCCACCGGGGAGCTGTTTTTT CASSLELAASTGELFF
TRBJ2-1 TRBD1 - TRBV7-8 TGTGCCAGCAGCTTACCCCTGGGACAGGAGGTCTATGAGCAGTTCTTC CASSLPLGQEVYEQFF
TRBJ2-5 - few TRBV4-2 TGTGCCAGCAGCCACGGCGGACAAGAGACCCAGTACTTC CASSHGGQETQYF